Listed here are 32 T cell receptor beta chains from one sample, sequenced in a study of blood T cell repertoires in COVID-19. TCRdb's copy holds only in-frame clones and misses some; the assay was immunoSEQ multiplex PCR. The profile shows some 17,000 clones, around 91% of them singletons. Material for sequencing was peripheral blood. The receptors were gathered from a man aged 55 to 70 with active COVID-19.

This clone was picked up one time. V usage is TRBV27 and J usage is TRBJ2-5, with 10 bases that match TRBD1. Germline V gene data show CDR1 as MNHEY and CDR2 as SMNVEV (reference sequence). The ends lost 6 bases at V and 5 bases at J; junction bases unmatched: 6. CDR3 size: 14 residues. CDR3 DNA: TGTGCCAGCAGCCGTGGACAGGGGGGGGAGACCCAGTACTTC. Translated: CASSRGQGGETQYF.

This chain joins TRBV6-1 and TRBJ1-2, with TRBD1 matching 11 bases. Germline CDR1 and CDR2: MNHNS and SASEGT. The length of the CDR3 is 16 residues. Trimming took 2 bases from V and 4 from J; bases not matched to a gene: 6. CDR3 amino acids: CASSENGGQGVYGYTF. In DNA, the CDR3 is TGTGCCAGCAGTGAAAATGGGGGACAGGGGGTCTATGGCTACACCTTC.

The chain recombines TRBV27 with TRBJ2-1; TRBD1 aligns across 7 bases. This CDR3 spans 14 amino acids. Germline V gene sequence: CDR1 MNHEY, CDR2 SMNVEV (reference sequence). V dropped 6 bases and J dropped 0; count of bases not matched to a gene: 2. CDR3 sequence (DNA): TGTGCCAGCAGCAGGACAGGCTCCTACAATGAGCAGTTCTTC. Residues: CASSRTGSYNEQFF.

The chain joins TRBV27 to TRBJ2-2, with D tentatively TRBD2 (5 bases). Germline V lookup: CDR1 MNHEY, CDR2 SMNVEV (reference sequence). The CDR3 covers 13 residues. V dropped 6 bases and J dropped 4 bases, with 9 bases sitting between them. The CDR3 DNA is TGTGCCAGCAGACGAGGGATCACCGGGGAGCTGTTTTTT. It is translated as CASRRGITGELFF.

The genes are TRBV11-2 and TRBJ2-5; the match to TRBD2 covers 8 bases. The CDR3 has 16 residues. Germline V gene data show CDR1 as SGHAT and CDR2 as FQNNGV. Unmatched junction bases numbered 5, after V lost 0 bases and J lost 2 bases. In DNA, the CDR3 is TGTGCCAGCAGCTTAGATAGGGGCGGGGGGCAAGAGACCCAGTACTTC. This translates into CASSLDRGGGQETQYF.

This clone appeared a single time. The chain couples TRBV29-1 to TRBJ2-1, with a tentative D call TRBD2 (6 bases). Germline V lookup: CDR1 SQVTM, CDR2 ANQGSEA. The CDR3 extends over 12 amino acids. Trimming shortened V by 7 bases and J by 9 bases, and 16 bases separated the two germline ends. The CDR3: CSASGLRAEQFF. In DNA, the CDR3 is TGCAGCGCTTCGGGACTCCGCGCTGAGCAGTTCTTC.

The gene calls are TRBV6-5 and TRBJ1-2; 7 bases are shared with TRBD1. CDR1 and CDR2 from the germline V gene are MNHEY and SVGAGI. J was trimmed by 7 bases and V by 0 bases; bases with no gene match: 8. CDR3 length: 15 residues. CDR3 protein: CASSYSITGARGYTF. In nucleotides, the CDR3 is TGTGCCAGCAGTTACTCGATAACAGGGGCGCGTGGCTACACCTTC.

V and J are TRBV6-5 and TRBJ2-1, with 7 bases lining up with TRBD2. J lost 8 bases, V lost 5 bases, and 3 bases had no gene match. The CDR3 is made up of 12 amino acids. From germline, CDR1 is MNHEY and CDR2 SVGAGI. CDR3 nucleotide sequence: TGTGCCAGCAGTCTCCTAGCGGATGAGCAGTTCTTC. Residues: CASSLLADEQFF.

The chain joins TRBV4-1 to TRBJ1-5; 8 bases line up with TRBD1. Looked up from germline, CDR1 is MGHRA and CDR2 is YSYEKL. Germline trimming cut 1 base from V and 7 bases from J; bases unmatched to any gene: 0. The CDR3 is made up of 13 amino acids. The CDR3 reads CASSQAGGQPQHF. For the CDR3, the DNA is TGCGCCAGCAGCCAAGCAGGGGGCCAGCCCCAGCATTTT.

The rearrangement links TRBV10-2 to TRBJ1-3; tentative D call: TRBD1 (5 bases). The CDR3 is 16 amino acids. V lost 7 bases, J lost 1 base, and 17 bases lay in between. Germline V CDR1 and CDR2: WSHSY, SAAADI. CDR3: CASKVPGGTSGNTIYF. Written as DNA, the CDR3 is TGCGCCAGCAAGGTCCCCGGGGGGACGTCTGGAAACACCATATATTTT.

CDR3 amino acids: CASSLEQRLGNEQFF. In DNA form, the CDR3 reads TGTGCCAGCAGCTTGGAGCAGCGGCTAGGGAATGAGCAGTTCTTC. The V and J genes are TRBV5-4 and TRBJ2-1; a possible D gene is TRBD2 (5 bases). V gave up 0 bases and J gave up 7 bases, with 14 bases separating them. The germline CDR1 and CDR2 sequences are SGHNT and YYREEE (reference sequence). The length of the CDR3 is 15 residues.

CDR3 in amino acids: CASSLRASGGAAYNEQFF. The CDR3 nucleotides are TGTGCCAGCAGCTTGCGGGCTAGCGGGGGGGCCGCATACAATGAGCAGTTCTTC. The rearrangement uses TRBV5-5 and TRBJ2-1, with 12 nucleotides matching TRBD2. The V gene end was trimmed by 1 base and the J gene end by 4 bases; junction bases not matched to a gene: 9. Germline values: CDR1 SGHKS, CDR2 YYEKEE (reference sequence). The CDR3 is 18 amino acids.

The chain carries TRBV7-9 and TRBJ2-7, with TRBD1 identical over 9 bases. Germline V gives CDR1 SEHNR, CDR2 FQNEAQ (reference sequence). This CDR3 has 15 residues. Germline trimming cut 5 bases from V and 7 bases from J; bases unmatched to any gene: 12. Written as DNA, the CDR3 is TGTGCCAGCAGCCTAAAGGGTGGGACAGGGAATGAGCAGTACTTC. Translated: CASSLKGGTGNEQYF.

The CDR3 region has the DNA TGTGCCAGCAGTCCTGGGCTCACAACTAATGAAAAACTGTTTTTT. Translation: CASSPGLTTNEKLFF. The rearrangement uses TRBV27 and TRBJ1-4; no clear D. The V gene's germline CDR1 is MNHEY and CDR2 SMNVEV (reference sequence). CDR3 size: 15 residues. V was clipped by 5 bases and J by 0 bases, with 10 bases between them.

The genes are TRBV18 and TRBJ2-1, with D perhaps matching TRBD2 (6 bases). The CDR3 runs 13 residues. Germline V gene lookup returns CDR1 KGHSH and CDR2 LQKENI. Between the trimmed V and J ends, which lost 0 bases and 8 bases, there was a span of 8 bases. The DNA of the CDR3 is TGTGCCAGCTCACCACCGCCGGGGGATGAGCAGTTCTTC. It yields the protein CASSPPPGDEQFF.

This chain joins TRBV25-1 and TRBJ1-4; 7 bases are a match to TRBD1. The ends lost 1 base at V and 7 bases at J; junction bases unmatched: 9. This CDR3 has 16 amino acids. From germline, CDR1 is MGHDK and CDR2 SYGVNS. The CDR3 here is CASSELWRGRREKLFF. The CDR3 DNA sequence: TGTGCCAGCAGTGAATTATGGAGGGGGCGCCGTGAAAAACTGTTTTTT. The entire variable domain, with the rest obtained from reference TRBV25-1 and TRBJ1-4, is as follows: EADIYQTPRYLVIGTGKKITLECSQTMGHDKMYWYQQDPGMELHLIHYSYGVNSTEKGDLSSESTVSRIRTEHFPLTLESARPSHTSQYLCASSELWRGRREKLFFGSGTQLSVL.

The chain links TRBV7-2 to TRBJ1-1; 7 positions agree with TRBD1. Trimming at V came to 3 bases and at J to 7 bases, leaving 5 bases not matched to a gene. Germline loops: CDR1 SGHTA, CDR2 FQGNSA. The CDR3 has 13 residues. The CDR3 sequence is CASSLTGLLEAFF. The CDR3 coding sequence is TGTGCCAGCAGCTTGACAGGGCTCCTTGAAGCTTTCTTT.

V gene TRBV5-1 combines with J gene TRBJ1-4; 10 positions agree with TRBD1. The CDR3 runs 14 residues. J lost 7 bases, V lost 0 bases, and 0 bases had no gene match. CDR1 is SGHRS, CDR2 YFSETQ, per germline. The CDR3 sequence is CASSLGTGGEKLFF. DNA for the CDR3: TGCGCCAGCAGCTTGGGGACAGGGGGTGAAAAACTGTTTTTT. Together with reference TRBV5-1 and TRBJ1-4, the CDR3 gives the full variable domain: KAGVTQTPRYLIKTRGQQVTLSCSPISGHRSVSWYQQTPGQGLQFLFEYFSETQRNKGNFPGRFSGRQFSNSRSEMNVSTLELGDSALYLCASSLGTGGEKLFFGSGTQLSVL.

The chain carries TRBV18 and TRBJ2-4, with D maybe TRBD1 (5 bases). With 1 base removed from V and 3 bases from J, the gap between germline ends came to 10 bases. The CDR3 runs to 15 residues. Germline values: CDR1 KGHSH, CDR2 LQKENI. The CDR3 region has the DNA TGTGCCAGCTCACCACTCAGGGCTGGCAAAAACATTCAGTACTTC. The encoded protein is CASSPLRAGKNIQYF.

The chain uses TRBV19 and TRBJ1-3; tentative D call: TRBD1 (5 bases). Deletions cut 10 bases from V and 2 bases from J, with 18 bases between. The germline V gene has CDR1 LNHDA and CDR2 SQIVND (reference sequence). This CDR3 is 15 amino acids long. The CDR3 bases are TGTGCCACTTCGTGGGGGGGGATAGCTGGAAACACCATATATTTT. Amino acids: CATSWGGIAGNTIYF.

This clone was observed a handful of times. The chain joins TRBV4-2 to TRBJ2-1; D is ambiguous. With 0 bases removed from V and 8 bases from J, the gap between germline ends came to 11 bases. Germline V gene sequence: CDR1 LGHNA, CDR2 YNFKEQ. CDR3 size: 14 residues. In DNA form, the CDR3 reads TGTGCCAGCAGCCAAGATCGTCCCCGTGATGAGCAGTTCTTC. Translated: CASSQDRPRDEQFF.

V is TRBV9 and J is TRBJ2-7; 8 nucleotides line up with TRBD1. This CDR3 spans 16 amino acids. V lost 4 bases and J lost 1; bases outside the gene matches: 10. Germline V gene sequence: CDR1 SGDLS, CDR2 YYNGEE. CDR3 coding DNA: TGTGCCAGCAGCTTCGGGACAGGTCAAGGTTCCTACGAGCAGTACTTC. Protein product: CASSFGTGQGSYEQYF.

Concerning this clone itself: The germline gene is not matched at one end of the junction; a read error may be the cause. The chain carries TRBV9 and TRBJ2-5, with TRBD2 as a possible D gene (6 bases). The CDR3 length is 12 residues. CDR1 is SGDLS and CDR2 is YYNGEE in the germline V gene. CDR3 sequence (DNA): TGTGCCAGCAGCGTAGCTGGGGTAGCGGCTAACTTC. This sequence encodes CASSVAGVAANF.

V usage is TRBV28 and J usage is TRBJ2-7; perhaps TRBD1 as D (5 bases). CDR3 size: 13 residues. Germline V gene sequence: CDR1 MDHEN, CDR2 SYDVKM. V was shortened by 2 bases and J by 0 bases, with 5 bases between the two germline ends. The CDR3 DNA is TGTGCCAGCAGTTTAGGACACTCCTACGAGCAGTACGTC. Protein product: CASSLGHSYEQYV.

The rearrangement joins TRBV12-3 or TRBV12-4 to TRBJ2-1; D remains ambiguous. The CDR3 length is 11 residues. The V end was cut by 3 bases, the J end by 13 bases, with 10 bases between. CDR3 in DNA: TGTGCCAGCAGTTTTCTCGGTCCCCAGTTCTTC. Protein: CASSFLGPQFF.

The chain joins TRBV4-1 to TRBJ1-1; 11 bases line up with TRBD1. The CDR3 has 16 amino acids. Per the germline V gene, CDR1 is MGHRA and CDR2 is YSYEKL. V lost 4 bases, J lost 0 bases, and 4 bases stayed unmatched. The CDR3: CASSLGTGGLNTEAFF. The CDR3 nucleotides read TGCGCCAGCAGCCTCGGGACAGGGGGTTTGAACACTGAAGCTTTCTTT.

CDR3 sequence: CASSGDIYTQYF. CDR3 nucleotide sequence: TGCGCCAGCAGCGGCGACATCTATACGCAGTATTTT. V usage is TRBV5-1 and J usage is TRBJ2-3; D ambiguous. The germline gives CDR1 SGHRS, CDR2 YFSETQ. V gave up 4 bases and J gave up 7 bases, with 10 bases separating them. The CDR3 covers 12 residues.

V and J are TRBV5-1 and TRBJ2-2, with D maybe TRBD1 (6 bases). Trimming stripped 4 bases from V and 4 bases from J, with 17 bases between. This CDR3 is built from 16 residues. CDR1 SGHRS and CDR2 YFSETQ come from the germline V gene. The CDR3 sequence is CASSPALGRGTGELFF. The CDR3 DNA sequence: TGCGCCAGCAGCCCGGCCCTGGGCAGGGGCACCGGGGAGCTGTTTTTT.

The rearrangement uses TRBV3-1 (or the pseudogene TRBV3-2) and TRBJ2-1, with 8 positions matching TRBD2. With V trimmed by 0 bases and J by 8 bases, 9 bases remained unmatched. This CDR3 is built from 16 residues. Germline V gives CDR1 LGHDT, CDR2 YNNKEL (reference sequence). The CDR3 loop is CASSQDLGRVEDEQFF. CDR3 DNA sequence: TGTGCCAGCAGCCAAGATCTCGGGAGGGTTGAGGATGAGCAGTTCTTC.

The rearrangement uses TRBV29-1 and TRBJ2-2; unclear D gene. The V end was cut by 7 bases, the J end by 0 bases, with 9 bases between. Germline values: CDR1 SQVTM, CDR2 ANQGSEA. The CDR3 runs to 13 residues. CDR3 coding DNA: TGCAGCGCCCCCTGGCCGAACACCGGGGAGCTGTTTTTT. This codes for CSAPWPNTGELFF.

The rearrangement links TRBV5-4 to TRBJ2-3, with 7 bases aligning to TRBD2. J gave up 5 bases and V 0 bases, and 6 bases lay outside the gene matches. Per germline, CDR1 SGHNT and CDR2 YYREEE (reference sequence). The CDR3 covers 15 residues. The CDR3 is CASSLGGGRGDTQYF. The CDR3 DNA follows: TGTGCCAGCAGCTTGGGCGGGGGACGGGGAGATACGCAGTATTTT. Full variable domain (outside the CDR3, taken from reference TRBV5-4 and TRBJ2-3): ETGVTQSPTHLIKTRGQQVTLRCSSQSGHNTVSWYQQALGQGPQFIFQYYREEENGRGNFPPRFSGLQFPNYSSELNVNALELDDSALYLCASSLGGGRGDTQYFGPGTRLTVL.

The chain joins TRBV11-2 to TRBJ1-6; D possibly corresponds to TRBD1 (6 bases). CDR3 length equals 13 residues. The germline V and J ends were trimmed by 2 bases and 10 bases, with 9 bases remaining between them. Per germline, CDR1 SGHAT and CDR2 FQNNGV. The CDR3 loop reads CASSLTGNSPLHF. In DNA, the CDR3 is TGTGCCAGCAGCTTAACAGGGAACTCACCCCTCCACTTT.